Shown below are 10 T cell receptor beta chains from a single sample sequenced in a study of T-cell reconstitution after alpha-beta-depleted transplantation in children. Using unique molecular identifiers, the investigators prepared the TCRbeta library. TCRdb itself ran the PCR reads through MiXCR, one entry per CDR3 protein. The profile shows 200,000 to 300,000 distinct CDR3 sequences, more than 10% of them singletons. This specimen was PBMCs from the stem cell graft donor, taken from the stem cell graft. Source of these receptors: a human donor who donated a stem cell graft to a child with acute lymphoblastic leukemia.

At least ten counts were recorded for this clonotype. CDR3 DNA sequence: TGTGCCAGCAGACGTACAGGGCCAAACACTGAAGCTTTCTTT. Translated, it gives CASRRTGPNTEAFF. The V and J genes are TRBV12-3 or TRBV12-4 and TRBJ1-1, with D perhaps matching TRBD1 (6 bases). Trimming took 6 bases from V and 2 from J, leaving 13 bases between them. The CDR3 runs to 14 residues.

This clonotype was recorded many times. The chain joins TRBV9 to TRBJ1-2; 7 nucleotides line up with TRBD1. The germline V gene encodes CDR1 SGDLS and CDR2 YYNGEE. V lost 3 bases and J lost 6; bases outside the gene matches: 8. This CDR3 spans 14 amino acids. The CDR3 reads CASSATQGGDGYTF. For the CDR3, the DNA is TGTGCCAGCAGCGCTACCCAGGGGGGGGATGGCTACACCTTC.

In the case of this clonotype: It may be a read error: a sequence one base away is much more abundant. The rearrangement joins TRBV6-2 or TRBV6-3 to TRBJ2-1, with D possibly called TRBD1 or TRBD2 (6 bases each). The V gene's germline CDR1 is MNHEY and CDR2 SVGEGT. The CDR3 runs 13 residues. The DNA of the CDR3 is TGTGCCAGCAGGGGGGGCTCCTACAATGAGCGGTTCTTC. Its translation is CASRGGSYNERFF.

This clonotype has at least ten counts. The V and J genes are TRBV7-2 and TRBJ2-1; D possibly corresponds to TRBD2 (5 bases). Between the trimmed V and J ends, which lost 1 base and 5 bases, there was a span of 6 bases. This CDR3 spans 13 amino acids. Germline CDR1 is SGHTA and CDR2 is FQGNSA. CDR3 sequence reads: CASSLVLDNEQFF. The CDR3 nucleotides are TGTGCCAGCAGCTTAGTACTAGACAATGAGCAGTTCTTC.

This clonotype showed up many times. V gene TRBV4-2 combines with J gene TRBJ1-1; D remains ambiguous. V gave up 1 base and J gave up 7 bases, with 10 bases separating them. Per the germline V gene, CDR1 is LGHNA and CDR2 is YNFKEQ. The CDR3 runs to 13 residues. The CDR3 here is CASSQVSRGEAFF. The CDR3, as DNA: TGTGCCAGCAGCCAAGTATCCCGGGGTGAAGCTTTCTTT.

This clonotype was counted at least ten times. V usage is TRBV5-6 and J usage is TRBJ2-7; D is possibly TRBD2 (5 bases). V was clipped by 6 bases and J by 2 bases, with 15 bases between them. The germline V gene has CDR1 SGHDT and CDR2 YYEEEE. This CDR3 has 14 amino acids. Here the CDR3 reads CASTLGGETYEQYF. The CDR3 coding sequence is TGTGCCAGCACCCTCGGAGGTGAAACCTACGAGCAGTACTTC.

This clonotype has a count of ten or more. The chain links TRBV12-5 to TRBJ1-2, with D maybe TRBD1 (6 bases). The CDR3 consists of 15 residues. The germline gives CDR1 LGHNT, CDR2 FRNRAP. V was pared by 6 bases and J by 0 bases, with 14 bases between. The CDR3 DNA follows: TGTGCTAGTGGACGCGGGACACCGGCTAACTATGGCTACACCTTC. This codes for CASGRGTPANYGYTF.

This clonotype occurred many times. This chain joins TRBV15 and TRBJ2-5; D gene ambiguous. Trimming took 0 bases from V and 1 from J, leaving 12 bases between them. Germline V gene data show CDR1 as LNHNV and CDR2 as YYDKDF (reference sequence). The length of the CDR3 is 16 residues. CDR3 bases: TGTGCCACCAGCAGAGATCGGGTCAGACTCCAAGAGACCCAGTACTTC. This translates into CATSRDRVRLQETQYF.

About this clonotype itself: A much more abundant neighbour one base away suggests this may be a read error. The V gene is TRBV29-1, the J gene TRBJ2-2; TRBD2 might be the D (6 bases). This CDR3 has 8 residues. Germline lookup yields CDR1 SQVTM and CDR2 ANQGSEA. The CDR3 protein is CTAREPFF. The CDR3 DNA reads as TGCACCGCCCGGGAGCCGTTTTTT.

The sample holds many counts of this clonotype. The chain joins TRBV7-9 to TRBJ1-4; no firm D call. V was clipped by 5 bases and J by 8 bases, with 9 bases between them. Germline assignment: CDR1 SEHNR and CDR2 FQNEAQ (reference sequence). The CDR3 spans 12 residues. CDR3 sequence (DNA): TGTGCCAGCAGCCCACGCATGGAAAAACTGTTTTTT. It codes for CASSPRMEKLFF.